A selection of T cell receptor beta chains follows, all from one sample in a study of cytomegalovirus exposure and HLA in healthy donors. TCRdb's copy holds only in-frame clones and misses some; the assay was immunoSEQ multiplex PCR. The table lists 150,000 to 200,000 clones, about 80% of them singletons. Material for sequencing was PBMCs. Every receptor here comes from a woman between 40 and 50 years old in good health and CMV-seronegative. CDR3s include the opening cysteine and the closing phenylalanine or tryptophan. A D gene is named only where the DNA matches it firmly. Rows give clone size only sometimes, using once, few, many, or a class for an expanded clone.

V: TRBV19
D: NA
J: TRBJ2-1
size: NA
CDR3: CASSIGGSGIYNEQFF
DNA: TGTGCCAGTAGTATAGGGGGTAGCGGCATCTACAATGAGCAGTTCTTC

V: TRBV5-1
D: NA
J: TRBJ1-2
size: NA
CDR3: CASSLDGRGPPYGYTF
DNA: TGCGCCAGCAGCTTGGACGGGAGGGGACCCCCCTATGGCTACACCTTC

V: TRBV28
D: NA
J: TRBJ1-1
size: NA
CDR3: CASSPSVNTEAFF
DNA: TGTGCCAGCAGCCCATCGGTGAACACTGAAGCTTTCTTT

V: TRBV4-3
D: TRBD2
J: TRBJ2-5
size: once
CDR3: CASSQGSGSSETQYF
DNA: TGCGCCAGCAGCCAGGGCAGCGGGAGTTCGGAGACCCAGTACTTC

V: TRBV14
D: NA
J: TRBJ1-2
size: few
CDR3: CASSVSGYHGYTF
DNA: TGTGCCAGCAGCGTATCAGGGTACCATGGCTACACCTTC

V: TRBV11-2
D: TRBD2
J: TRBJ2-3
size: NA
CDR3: CASSLDRLAGSTDTQYF
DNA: TGTGCCAGCAGCTTAGATAGGCTAGCGGGTAGCACAGATACGCAGTATTTT

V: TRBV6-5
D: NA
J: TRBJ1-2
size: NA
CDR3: CASSPRPSGVDGYTF
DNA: TGTGCCAGCAGTCCCCGTCCATCAGGGGTCGATGGCTACACCTTC

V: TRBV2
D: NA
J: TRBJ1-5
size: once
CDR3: CASCRETATNQPQHF
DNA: TGTGCCAGTTGCCGGGAGACCGCGACGAATCAGCCCCAGCATTTT

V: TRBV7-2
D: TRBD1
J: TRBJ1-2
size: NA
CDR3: CASSVRGTANYGYTF
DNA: TGTGCCAGCAGCGTCCGCGGGACAGCGAACTATGGCTACACCTTC

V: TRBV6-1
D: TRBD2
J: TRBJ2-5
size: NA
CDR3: CASSDWSGRKSETQYF
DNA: TGTGCCAGCAGTGATTGGAGCGGGAGAAAGTCAGAGACCCAGTACTTC

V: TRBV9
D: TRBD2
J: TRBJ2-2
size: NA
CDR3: CASSVEGLGGGELFF
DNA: TGTGCCAGCAGCGTAGAGGGACTAGGCGGCGGGGAGCTGTTTTTT

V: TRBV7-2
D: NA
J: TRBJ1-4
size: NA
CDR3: CASSLGAGQNNEKLFF
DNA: TGTGCCAGCAGCTTAGGAGCGGGTCAGAACAATGAAAAACTGTTTTTT

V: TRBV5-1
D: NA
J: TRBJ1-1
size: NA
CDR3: CASSLALGQNTEAFF
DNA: TGCGCCAGCAGCTTGGCGTTGGGACAGAACACTGAAGCTTTCTTT

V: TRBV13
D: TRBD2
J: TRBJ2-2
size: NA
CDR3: CASSAPRSSGNWDGELFF
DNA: TGTGCCAGCAGCGCACCTCGCTCTAGCGGGAATTGGGACGGGGAGCTGTTTTTT

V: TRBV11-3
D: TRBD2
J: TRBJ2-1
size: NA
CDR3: CASSRLISGRLGDNEQFF
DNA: TGTGCCAGCAGCCGCTTAATTAGCGGGAGATTGGGGGACAATGAGCAGTTCTTC

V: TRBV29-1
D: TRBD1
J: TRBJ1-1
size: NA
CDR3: CSVVLDRGTEAFF
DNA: TGCAGCGTTGTGCTAGACAGGGGCACTGAAGCTTTCTTT

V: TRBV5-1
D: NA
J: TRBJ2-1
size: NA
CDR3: CASSLGLDEQFF
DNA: TGCGCCAGCAGCTTGGGACTAGATGAGCAGTTCTTC

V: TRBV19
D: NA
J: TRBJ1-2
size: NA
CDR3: CASSEERTDGYTF
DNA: TGTGCCAGTTCTGAAGAAAGGACAGATGGCTACACCTTC

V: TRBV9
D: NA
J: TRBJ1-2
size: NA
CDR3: CASSIGTSLANYGYTF
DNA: TGTGCCAGCAGCATTGGGACTTCTCTAGCTAACTATGGCTACACCTTC

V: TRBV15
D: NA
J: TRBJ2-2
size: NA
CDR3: CATSREGRWELFF
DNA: TGTGCCACCAGCAGAGAGGGGAGGTGGGAGCTGTTTTTT

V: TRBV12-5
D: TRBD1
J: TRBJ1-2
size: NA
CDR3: CASGLWNTGQGYGYTF
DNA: TGTGCTAGTGGTTTGTGGAACACGGGACAGGGCTATGGCTACACCTTC

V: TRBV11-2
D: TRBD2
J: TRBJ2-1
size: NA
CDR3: CASSPGTSGRFYNEQFF
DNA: TGTGCCAGCAGCCCAGGGACTAGCGGGAGATTTTACAATGAGCAGTTCTTC

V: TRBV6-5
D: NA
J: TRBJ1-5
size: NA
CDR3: CASSPTGSGQPQHF
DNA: TGTGCCAGCAGCCCTACAGGGTCCGGTCAGCCCCAGCATTTT

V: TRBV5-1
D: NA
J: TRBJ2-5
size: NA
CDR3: CASSGGLRTGEETQYF
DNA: TGCGCCAGCAGCGGGGGGTTAAGAACGGGAGAAGAGACCCAGTACTTC

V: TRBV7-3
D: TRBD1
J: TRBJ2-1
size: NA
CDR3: CASSLTYRGDEQFF
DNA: TGTGCCAGCAGCTTAACCTACAGGGGAGATGAGCAGTTCTTC

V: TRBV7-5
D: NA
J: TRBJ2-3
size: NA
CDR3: CVRSLRSREEKDTQYF
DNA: TGTGTCAGAAGCTTAAGGTCGAGGGAGGAGAAAGATACGCAGTATTTT

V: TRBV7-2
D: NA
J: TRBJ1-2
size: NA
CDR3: CASSLDGTGGYGYTF
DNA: TGTGCCAGCAGCTTAGACGGTACGGGAGGCTATGGCTACACCTTC

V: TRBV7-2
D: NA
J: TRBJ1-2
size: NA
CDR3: CASALTATNYGYTF
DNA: TGTGCCAGCGCTTTGACAGCTACTAACTATGGCTACACCTTC

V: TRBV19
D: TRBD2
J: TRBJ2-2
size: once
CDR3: CASRLAENTGELFF
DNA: TGTGCCAGTAGACTAGCGGAAAACACCGGGGAGCTGTTTTTT

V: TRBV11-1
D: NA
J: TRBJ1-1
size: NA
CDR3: CASSLALPGAWMAEAFF
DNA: TGTGCCAGCAGCTTAGCGCTACCAGGGGCATGGATGGCTGAAGCTTTCTTT

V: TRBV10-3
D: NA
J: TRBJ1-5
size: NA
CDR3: CAISPEGKSNQPQHF
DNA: TGTGCCATCAGCCCGGAGGGGAAGAGCAATCAGCCCCAGCATTTT

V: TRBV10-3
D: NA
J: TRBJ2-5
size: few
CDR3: CAITSGLQETQYF
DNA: TGTGCCATCACCTCAGGCCTGCAAGAGACCCAGTACTTC

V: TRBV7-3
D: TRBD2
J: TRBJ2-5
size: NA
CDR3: CASSYLAGEETQYF
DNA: TGTGCCAGCAGTTACCTAGCGGGAGAGGAGACCCAGTACTTC

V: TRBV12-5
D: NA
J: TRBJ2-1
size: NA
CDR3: CASGPTTAGSCNEQFF
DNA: TGTGCTAGTGGTCCCACGACAGCTGGATCCTGCAATGAGCAGTTCTTC

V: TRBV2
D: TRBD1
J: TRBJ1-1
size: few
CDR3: CASRLSGQGNTEAFF
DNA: TGTGCCAGCAGGCTTTCGGGACAGGGGAACACTGAAGCTTTCTTT

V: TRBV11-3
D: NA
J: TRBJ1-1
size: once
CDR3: CASSLTQGVTEAFF
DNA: TGTGCCAGCAGCTTAACACAGGGAGTCACTGAAGCTTTCTTT

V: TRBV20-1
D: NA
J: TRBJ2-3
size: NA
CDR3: CSAPGTDTQYF
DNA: TGCAGTGCCCCGGGCACAGATACGCAGTATTTT

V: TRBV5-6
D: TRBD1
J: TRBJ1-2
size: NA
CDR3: CASGWTGAGYTF
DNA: TGTGCCAGCGGATGGACAGGAGCAGGCTACACCTTC

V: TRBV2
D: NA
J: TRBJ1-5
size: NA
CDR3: CASSRNNQPQHF
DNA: TGTGCCAGCAGTCGTAATAATCAGCCCCAGCATTTT

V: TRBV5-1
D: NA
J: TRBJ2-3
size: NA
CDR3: CASSPLSSGGRILDTQYF
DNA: TGCGCCAGCAGCCCATTGTCATCTGGCGGGCGGATTTTAGATACGCAGTATTTT

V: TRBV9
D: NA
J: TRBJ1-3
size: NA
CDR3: CASRASGNTIYF
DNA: TGTGCCAGCAGGGCCTCTGGAAACACCATATATTTT

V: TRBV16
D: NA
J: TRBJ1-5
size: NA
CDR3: CASSQNRLVSNQPQHF
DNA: TGTGCCAGCAGCCAAAATCGACTGGTTAGCAATCAGCCCCAGCATTTT

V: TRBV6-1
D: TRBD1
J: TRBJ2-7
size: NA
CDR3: CASSEERGLEQYF
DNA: TGTGCCAGCAGTGAAGAAAGGGGGCTCGAGCAGTACTTC

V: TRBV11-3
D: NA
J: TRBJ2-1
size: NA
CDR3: CAITPLAGGYNEQFF
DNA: TGTGCCATCACCCCCCTAGCCGGCGGCTACAATGAGCAGTTCTTC

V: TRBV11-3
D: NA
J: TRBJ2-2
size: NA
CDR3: CASREGQKAEELFF
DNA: TGTGCCAGCAGGGAGGGACAGAAAGCCGAGGAGCTGTTTTTT

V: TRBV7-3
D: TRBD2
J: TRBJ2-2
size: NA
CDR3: CASSLGLAGVLGTGELFF
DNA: TGTGCCAGCAGCCTTGGACTAGCGGGAGTCCTGGGCACCGGGGAGCTGTTTTTT

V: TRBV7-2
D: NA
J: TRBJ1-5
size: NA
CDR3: CASSLVQGGRQPQHF
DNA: TGTGCCAGCAGCTTAGTGCAGGGTGGTAGACAGCCCCAGCATTTT

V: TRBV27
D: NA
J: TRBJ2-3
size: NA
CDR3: CASNHPGDTQYF
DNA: TGTGCCAGCAACCACCCGGGGGATACGCAGTATTTT